A single sample is the source of the 29 T cell receptor beta chains below, sequenced in a study of T cell changes during pregnancy in multiple sclerosis. Generated by immunoSEQ multiplex PCR, the TCRdb table keeps only in-frame clones and is missing some. The table shows roughly 80,000 clones, with about 91% occurring only once. Sequencing was performed on peripheral blood, taken before pregnancy. The receptors shown here come from a female donor with multiple sclerosis, enrolled in a pregnancy study.

This clone was observed a single time. The rearrangement joins TRBV28 to TRBJ2-7; 7 bases line up with TRBD1. From germline, CDR1 is MDHEN and CDR2 SYDVKM. J lost 3 bases, V lost 7 bases, and 12 bases had no gene match. The CDR3 runs 15 residues. The CDR3 DNA follows: TGTGCCAGCATCGCCTCCGGGACAGCGGACTACGAGCAGTACTTC. Translation gives CASIASGTADYEQYF.

This clone has just one count. The chain employs TRBV28 and TRBJ1-2; TRBD1 matches 9 bases. Germline-derived CDR1 and CDR2 are MDHEN and SYDVKM. With V trimmed by 5 bases and J by 4 bases, 8 bases remained unmatched. CDR3 size: 15 residues. The CDR3, as DNA: TGTGCCAGCAGTCCACCGGGACAGGGAGGCTATGGCTACACCTTC. Amino acids: CASSPPGQGGYGYTF.

V is TRBV9 and J is TRBJ2-6; TRBD1 might be the D (5 bases). Trimming shortened V by 5 bases and J by 1 base, and 10 bases separated the two germline ends. Germline V lookup: CDR1 SGDLS, CDR2 YYNGEE. The CDR3 is made up of 15 amino acids. For the CDR3, the DNA is TGTGCCAGCAGTGGAGACAGTTCTGGGGCCAACGTCCTGACTTTC. Its translation is CASSGDSSGANVLTF.

The rearrangement uses TRBV6-1 and TRBJ2-1, with 7 bases identical to TRBD2. The CDR3 totals 16 residues. With 0 bases clipped from V and 5 bases from J, the junction kept 7 bases outside the gene matches. Germline V gene data show CDR1 as MNHNS and CDR2 as SASEGT. In DNA, the CDR3 is TGTGCCAGCAGTGAAGCGCCGGCTAGCGGAGACAATGAGCAGTTCTTC. Its protein product is CASSEAPASGDNEQFF.

V and J are TRBV5-1 and TRBJ2-2; 10 nucleotides match TRBD1. The V and J ends lost 0 bases and 6 bases, in that order; junction bases with no gene match: 2. Germline CDR1 reads SGHRS; CDR2 reads YFSETQ. This CDR3 contains 15 residues. The CDR3 bases are TGCGCCAGCAGCTTGGTGACAGGGGGCGCCGGGGAGCTGTTTTTT. Translation: CASSLVTGGAGELFF.

The chain combines TRBV27 with TRBJ1-4; no definite D call. From germline, CDR1 is MNHEY and CDR2 SMNVEV (reference sequence). This CDR3 has 12 amino acids. The V and J ends lost 6 bases and 8 bases respectively, with 10 bases between them. CDR3 residues: CASSPSGEKLFF. In nucleotides, the CDR3 is TGTGCCAGCAGCCCCAGCGGCGAAAAACTGTTTTTT.

The rearrangement uses TRBV5-6 and TRBJ1-4; possible D gene TRBD1, 5 bases. This CDR3 is built from 15 residues. Deletions cut 4 bases from V and 3 bases from J, with 13 bases between. CDR1 and CDR2 from the germline V gene are SGHDT and YYEEEE. CDR3 in DNA: TGTGCCAGCAGCACCGTAGGGGCTGCTAATGAAAAACTGTTTTTT. It translates to CASSTVGAANEKLFF.

V gene TRBV7-2 combines with J gene TRBJ2-7; TRBD1 matches 8 bases. The V and J ends lost 2 bases and 3 bases, in that order; junction bases with no gene match: 6. The V gene's germline CDR1 is SGHTA and CDR2 FQGNSA. This CDR3 is 15 amino acids long. In DNA form, the CDR3 reads TGTGCCAGCAGCTTATCGCAGGGGGCGGTCTACGAGCAGTACTTC. Protein sequence: CASSLSQGAVYEQYF. Variable domain in full (rest from reference TRBV7-2 and TRBJ2-7): GAGVSQSPSNKVTEKGKDVELRCDPISGHTALYWYRQSLGQGLEFLIYFQGNSAPDKSGLPSDRFSAERTGGSVSTLTIQRTQQEDSAVYLCASSLSQGAVYEQYFGPGTRLTVT.

The chain combines TRBV19 with TRBJ1-1, with a weak D call TRBD1 (5 bases). In germline, CDR1 is LNHDA, CDR2 SQIVND (reference sequence). Trimming shortened V by 1 base and J by 0 bases, and 12 bases separated the two germline ends. The length of the CDR3 is 16 residues. DNA for the CDR3: TGTGCCAGTAGTATAGTTGGCAGGGCGGTGAACACTGAAGCTTTCTTT. This gives the protein CASSIVGRAVNTEAFF. The variable domain in full, completed from reference TRBV19 and TRBJ1-1, reads DGGITQSPKYLFRKEGQNVTLSCEQNLNHDAMYWYRQDPGQGLRLIYYSQIVNDFQKGDIAEGYSVSREKKESFPLTVTSAQKNPTAFYLCASSIVGRAVNTEAFFGQGTRLTVV.

This clone has only one observation. The chain links TRBV10-3 to TRBJ2-3, with TRBD1 matching over 9 bases. Trimming removed 9 bases from V and 2 bases from J; junction bases left unmatched: 6. CDR3 length equals 14 residues. The germline CDR1 and CDR2 sequences are ENHRY and SYGVKD. Here the CDR3 reads CAMGQGVTTDTQYF. Written as DNA, the CDR3 is TGTGCCATGGGACAGGGAGTAACCACAGATACGCAGTATTTT.

The rearrangement uses TRBV5-1 and TRBJ2-7; TRBD1 matches at 9 bases. Per the germline V gene, CDR1 is SGHRS and CDR2 is YFSETQ. The CDR3 runs to 14 residues. The junction had 2 bases not matched to a gene; V was cut back by 3 bases and J by 1 base. CDR3 sequence (DNA): TGCGCCAGCAGCTCCGGGACAGGGTCCTACGAGCAGTACTTC. This gives the protein CASSSGTGSYEQYF.

The chain links TRBV2 to TRBJ1-2; weak D call: TRBD1 (5 bases). The CDR3 sequence is 14 residues long. Germline V CDR1 and CDR2: SNHLY, FYNNEI. The V end lost 5 bases, the J end lost 8 bases, and 18 bases lay between the germline ends. CDR3 bases: TGTGCCAGCAGTTACGACGCCAGGGCGCGAGGCTACACCTTC. Translation gives CASSYDARARGYTF.

The chain employs TRBV5-1 and TRBJ2-6; 7 nucleotides agree with TRBD1. The CDR3 covers 18 residues. V was pared by 0 bases and J by 0 bases, with 6 bases of the junction left unmatched. Germline assignment: CDR1 SGHRS and CDR2 YFSETQ. CDR3 loop: CASSLAGTDYSGANVLTF. The CDR3 coding sequence is TGCGCCAGCAGCTTGGCCGGGACAGACTACTCTGGGGCCAACGTCCTGACTTTC.

This chain uses TRBV28 with TRBJ2-7, with D tentatively TRBD1 (6 bases). CDR3 length: 17 amino acids. From germline, CDR1 is MDHEN and CDR2 SYDVKM. The ends were cut back, 4 bases at V and 0 bases at J, with 19 bases in the middle. DNA of the CDR3: TGTGCCAGCAGTTCAGGACAGATAAGGAAGAACTCCTACGAGCAGTACTTC. Its translation is CASSSGQIRKNSYEQYF.

The chain employs TRBV6-5 and TRBJ1-1; 8 bases match TRBD1. This CDR3 is built from 14 residues. The trim removed 4 bases at V and 6 bases at J, leaving 7 bases unmatched. Germline V gene sequence: CDR1 MNHEY, CDR2 SVGAGI. This CDR3 reads CASSFSTGVSEAFF. The CDR3 nucleotides are TGTGCCAGCAGTTTTTCGACAGGGGTATCTGAAGCTTTCTTT.

This chain joins TRBV7-3 and TRBJ2-5; possible D gene TRBD1, 6 bases. Trimming shortened V by 5 bases and J by 1 base, and 14 bases separated the two germline ends. The germline V gene encodes CDR1 SGHTA and CDR2 FQGTGA. The CDR3 spans 15 residues. CDR3 in amino acids: CASSPMGHSQETQYF. CDR3 DNA: TGTGCCAGCAGCCCGATGGGACACTCCCAAGAGACCCAGTACTTC. Complete variable domain (other parts from reference TRBV7-3 and TRBJ2-5): GAGVSQTPSNKVTEKGKYVELRCDPISGHTALYWYRQSLGQGPEFLIYFQGTGAADDSGLPNDRFFAVRPEGSVSTLKIQRTERGDSAVYLCASSPMGHSQETQYFGPGTRLLVL.

This clone was counted once. The rearrangement uses TRBV28 and TRBJ1-2; 8 bases are a match to TRBD1. CDR1 and CDR2 from the germline V gene are MDHEN and SYDVKM. CDR3 size: 14 residues. V lost 6 bases to trimming and J lost 4 bases; unmatched junction nucleotides: 7. For the CDR3, the DNA is TGTGCCAGCAGAGGACAGGGCCTTGGCTATGGCTACACCTTC. Encoded protein: CASRGQGLGYGYTF.

The V call is TRBV5-5, the J call TRBJ1-2; tentatively, D is TRBD1 (5 bases). The CDR3 runs to 15 residues. Trimming left V 1 base short and J 0 bases short, with 10 bases between. Germline V gene data show CDR1 as SGHKS and CDR2 as YYEKEE (reference sequence). In DNA form, the CDR3 reads TGTGCCAGCAGCTTGCGACAGCTGCCTAACTATGGCTACACCTTC. This sequence encodes CASSLRQLPNYGYTF.

The rearrangement links TRBV5-1 to TRBJ2-2; a weak D match, TRBD2 (6 bases). This CDR3 is 17 amino acids long. Germline V gene lookup returns CDR1 SGHRS and CDR2 YFSETQ. V gave up 0 bases and J gave up 4 bases, with 16 bases separating them. For the CDR3, the DNA is TGCGCCAGCAGCTTGGAAAGAACGGGAGTGAGCACCGGGGAGCTGTTTTTT. Translated: CASSLERTGVSTGELFF.

V is TRBV6-5 and J is TRBJ1-2; D not resolved. Germline assignment: CDR1 MNHEY and CDR2 SVGAGI. The CDR3 consists of 13 residues. Trimming shortened V by 7 bases and J by 8 bases, and 17 bases separated the two germline ends. CDR3: CASTRAGLMGYTF. The CDR3 region has the DNA TGTGCCAGCACACGGGCGGGCCTCATGGGCTACACCTTC.

The CDR3 DNA sequence: TGTGCCAGTAGTAACGACAGGGGAAACAATCAGCCCCAGCATTTT. It is translated as CASSNDRGNNQPQHF. The rearrangement links TRBV19 to TRBJ1-5; TRBD1 matches 8 bases. The CDR3 runs 15 residues. V dropped 4 bases and J dropped 3; count of bases not matched to a gene: 5. The germline gives CDR1 LNHDA, CDR2 SQIVND (reference sequence). Full variable domain (missing parts from reference TRBV19 and TRBJ1-5): DGGITQSPKYLFRKEGQNVTLSCEQNLNHDAMYWYRQDPGQGLRLIYYSQIVNDFQKGDIAEGYSVSREKKESFPLTVTSAQKNPTAFYLCASSNDRGNNQPQHFGDGTRLSIL.

This clone was seen only a few times. This rearrangement joins TRBV4-2 to TRBJ1-1; TRBD1 matches 10 bases. The germline gives CDR1 LGHNA, CDR2 YNFKEQ. CDR3 length: 16 amino acids. With V trimmed by 1 base and J by 1 base, 3 bases remained unmatched. CDR3 in amino acids: CASSQGTGGSNTEAFF. The CDR3 nucleotides read TGTGCCAGCAGCCAAGGGACAGGGGGTTCGAACACTGAAGCTTTCTTT.

A few counts support this clone. The CDR3 sequence: CASTPRGTSGEQYF. In DNA form, the CDR3 reads TGTGCCAGCACTCCCCGCGGGACTAGTGGGGAGCAGTACTTC. The gene calls are TRBV27 and TRBJ2-7; 8 positions agree with TRBD2. The germline V gene has CDR1 MNHEY and CDR2 SMNVEV (reference sequence). V gave up 7 bases and J gave up 7 bases; unmatched junction bases: 12. The CDR3 is 14 residues long.

The chain joins TRBV7-3 to TRBJ2-3; 13 bases are shared with TRBD2. CDR3 size: 15 residues. Per the germline V gene, CDR1 is SGHTA and CDR2 is FQGTGA. With 6 bases clipped from V and 4 bases from J, the junction kept 4 bases outside the gene matches. CDR3 coding DNA: TGTGCCAGCAGTAATGGACTAGCGGGAGCAGATACGCAGTATTTT. Amino acids: CASSNGLAGADTQYF.

The chain is built from TRBV30 and TRBJ2-6; the D gene is possibly TRBD1 (6 bases). The CDR3 has 16 amino acids. Deletions cut 2 bases from V and 0 bases from J, with 11 bases between. Germline lookup yields CDR1 GTSNPN and CDR2 SVGIG (reference sequence). DNA for the CDR3: TGTGCCTGGAGTATAGACAGGAGCTCTGGGGCCAACGTCCTGACTTTC. It is translated as CAWSIDRSSGANVLTF.

J is TRBJ2-1 and V is TRBV11-2; a possible D gene is TRBD1 (5 bases). The CDR3 length is 16 residues. Germline CDR1 SGHAT, CDR2 FQNNGV. V was cut by 3 bases and J by 4 bases, with 16 bases left in between. The CDR3 nucleotides are TGTGCCAGCAGCTTCCTCCCGGCAAGGGGATACAATGAGCAGTTCTTC. This gives the protein CASSFLPARGYNEQFF.

The CDR3 loop reads CASNPGGVQFF. The CDR3, as DNA: TGTGCCAGCAATCCCGGGGGGGTCCAGTTCTTC. This chain connects TRBV28 to TRBJ2-1, with 8 bases lining up with TRBD2. Germline loops: CDR1 MDHEN, CDR2 SYDVKM. The CDR3 has 11 amino acids. V lost 7 bases, J lost 13 bases, and 6 bases stayed unmatched.

The V gene is TRBV5-1, the J gene TRBJ2-7; tentative D call: TRBD2 (5 bases). CDR1 is SGHRS and CDR2 is YFSETQ in the germline V gene. Trimming stripped 4 bases from V and 2 bases from J, with 19 bases between. This CDR3 is 16 amino acids long. The CDR3 coding sequence is TGCGCCAGCAGCCCAATCCCGAGCGGAGCTACCTACGAGCAGTACTTC. As protein: CASSPIPSGATYEQYF.

The CDR3 protein is CATSRGAALETQYF. CDR3 DNA sequence: TGTGCCACCAGCAGAGGAGCGGCTTTGGAGACCCAGTACTTC. This chain uses TRBV15 with TRBJ2-5, with a possible D match to TRBD2 (5 bases). The germline V and J ends were trimmed by 1 base and 5 bases, with 11 bases remaining between them. Germline CDR1 is LNHNV and CDR2 is YYDKDF (reference sequence). The CDR3 has 14 amino acids.